This TCR beta chain was obtained from a study of shared clonotypes between healthy human individuals. General study points: Non-shared clonotypes had lower generation probabilities than clonotypes shared by all four sorted-subset donors. The sole specimen, blood, was sampled, and tissue repertoires likely differ.

The germline CDR1 and CDR2 sequences are PRHDT and FYEKMQ (reference sequence). The CDR3 loop spans 16 amino acids. The V and J ends lost 1 base and 4 bases, in that order; junction bases with no gene match: 10. The deep-level immunoSEQ assay was used. Original processing methods: Filtering differed since immunoSEQ provided only junctions, with no quality scores. Method: immunoSEQ multiplex PCR; TCRdb's copy keeps in-frame clones and lacks some. V, J and clone size reflect that table, while D and trimming were determined from the DNA. The data show some 2.1 million clones, roughly 95% seen once. To note about this clone: Its antigen is currently unknown.

Positive CCR7 selection of CD45RO-negative cells yielded the naive CD8 cells, and terminally differentiated effector memory CD45RA+ cells were excluded. The TCR sequence derives from a man aged 18 to 30 in good health. The sample taken for sequencing was naive CD8+ T cells sorted from blood. The chain joins TRBV13 to TRBJ2-7, with TRBD2 matching 7 bases. This CDR3 reads CASSLERGSGGYEQYF. The CDR3 coding sequence is TGTGCCAGCAGCTTAGAGCGGGGTAGCGGAGGTTACGAGCAGTACTTC.